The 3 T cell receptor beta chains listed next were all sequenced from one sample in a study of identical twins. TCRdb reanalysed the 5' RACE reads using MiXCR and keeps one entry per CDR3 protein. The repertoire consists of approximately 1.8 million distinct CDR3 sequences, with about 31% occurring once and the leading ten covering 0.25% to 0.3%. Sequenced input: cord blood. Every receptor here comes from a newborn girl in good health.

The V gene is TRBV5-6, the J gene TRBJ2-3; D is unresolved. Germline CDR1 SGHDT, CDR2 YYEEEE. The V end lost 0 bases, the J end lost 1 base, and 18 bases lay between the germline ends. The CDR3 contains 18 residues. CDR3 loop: CASSLAYRRGPRTDTQYF. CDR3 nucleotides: TGTGCCAGCAGCTTGGCCTATAGGAGAGGACCGCGCACAGATACGCAGTATTTT.

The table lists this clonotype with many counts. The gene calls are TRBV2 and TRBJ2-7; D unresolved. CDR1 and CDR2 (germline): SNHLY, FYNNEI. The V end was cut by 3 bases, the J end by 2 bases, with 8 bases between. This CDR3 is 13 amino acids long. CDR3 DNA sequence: TGTGCCAGCAGTGACAGCGAAACCTACGAGCAGTACTTC. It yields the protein CASSDSETYEQYF.

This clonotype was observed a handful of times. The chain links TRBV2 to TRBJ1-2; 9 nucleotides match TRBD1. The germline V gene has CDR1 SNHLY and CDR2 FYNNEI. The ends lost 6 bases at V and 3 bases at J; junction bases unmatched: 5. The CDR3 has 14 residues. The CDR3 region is CASSEQGADYGYTF. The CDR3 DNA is TGTGCCAGCAGCGAACAGGGGGCAGACTATGGCTACACCTTC.